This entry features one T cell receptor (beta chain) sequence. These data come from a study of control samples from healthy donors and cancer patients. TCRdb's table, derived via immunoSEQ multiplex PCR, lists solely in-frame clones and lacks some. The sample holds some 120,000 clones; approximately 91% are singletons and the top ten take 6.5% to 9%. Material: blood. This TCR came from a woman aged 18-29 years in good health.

The CDR3 sequence is CASSLTGWDTGELFF. The CDR3 coding sequence is TGTGCCAGTAGCTTGACAGGGTGGGACACCGGGGAGCTGTTTTTT. The rearrangement joins TRBV19 to TRBJ2-2, with 7 positions matching TRBD1. The CDR3 contains 15 residues. The germline gives CDR1 LNHDA, CDR2 SQIVND (reference sequence). The ends lost 6 bases at V and 3 bases at J; junction bases unmatched: 7.